These 2 T cell receptor beta chains came from one sample sequenced in a study of blood T cells in healthy people across ages. For the second PCR, which ran for about 6 to 11 cycles, a sample-barcoded 5' primer and a J-beta primer mix were used. TCRdb fed the 5' RACE reads into MiXCR, producing one record per CDR3 protein. The sample contains 780,000 or so distinct CDR3 sequences, about 48% of which appear only once. Source material: blood. All receptors derive from a man aged 80 or over in good health.

This clonotype was detected a few times. The chain combines TRBV20-1 with TRBJ2-5; 13 nucleotides match TRBD2. CDR1 is DFQATT, CDR2 SNEGSKA, per germline (reference sequence). The CDR3 has 15 residues. Germline trimming cut 8 bases from V and 1 base from J; bases unmatched to any gene: 7. The CDR3 DNA is TGCAGTTTCGGACTAGCGGGAGCCCCCCAAGAGACCCAGTACTTC. It is translated as CSFGLAGAPQETQYF.

The chain uses TRBV6-1 and TRBJ2-3; D gene uncertain. CDR1 is MNHNS and CDR2 is SASEGT in the germline V gene. V was trimmed by 4 bases and J by 14 bases, leaving 25 bases between them. The CDR3 runs to 15 residues. The CDR3 coding sequence is TGTGCCAGCAGTGGCCAAGGCAGCCAGCACAGATACGCGTATTTT. It codes for CASSGQGSQHRYAYF.